The present T cell receptor beta chain was sequenced within a study of blood T cell repertoires in COVID-19. Repertoires were generated with immunoSEQ multiplex PCR, while TCRdb's copy carries only in-frame clones and drops some. This sample carries over 300,000 clones, about 84% of them seen once, and the ten largest clones take around 1.5%. This clonotype was obtained from a woman in her 50s with acute or convalescent COVID-19. Source material: peripheral blood.

CDR3 nucleotide sequence: TGTGCCACCAGCACAAAGACAAGGGACTCTGAAGCTTTCTTT. It is translated as CATSTKTRDSEAFF. This chain connects TRBV15 to TRBJ1-1, with a tentative D call TRBD1 (5 bases). V shed 4 bases and J shed 6 bases, with 15 bases lying between them. The CDR3 is made up of 14 amino acids. Germline V CDR1 and CDR2: LNHNV, YYDKDF (reference sequence).